Each of the 10 T cell receptor beta chains below was sequenced from the same sample in a study of metastatic and nonmetastatic thyroid tumors. No treatment of any kind had been given to any patient before thyroid surgery. Using MiXCR, TCRdb re-called clones from the PCR reads. This table has about 35,000 clones, over 15% appearing once. Material for sequencing was blood. These receptors all stem from a male donor with papillary thyroid cancer or a benign thyroid nodule (not recorded which). Some clones in this sample may be carry-over from other donors' samples.

This clone showed up just a few times. This sample includes further DNA sequences coding for the same CDR3. V gene TRBV14 combines with J gene TRBJ2-1; the match to TRBD1 covers 9 bases. Germline V gene data show CDR1 as SGHDN and CDR2 as FVKESK. This CDR3 spans 16 amino acids. V was clipped by 1 base and J by 4 bases; unmatched bases: 5. CDR3: CASSQGLGTGYNEQFF. In DNA, the CDR3 is TGTGCCAGCAGCCAAGGTCTGGGGACAGGGTACAATGAGCAGTTCTTC.

There are many counts of this clone. A much more abundant neighbour one base away suggests this may be a read error. J is TRBJ1-6 and V is TRBV28; no reliable D call. The CDR3 is 15 residues long. Germline V gene sequence: CDR1 MDHEN, CDR2 SYDVKM. Trimming removed 10 bases from V and 14 bases from J, with 27 bases in between. The CDR3 reads CATSGGERAFLTLHF. The DNA of the CDR3 is TGTGCCACCAGCGGCGGGGAGCGCGCTTTCCTCACCCTCCACTTT.

This rearrangement joins TRBV11-3 to TRBJ1-2, with a tentative D call TRBD1 (6 bases). CDR1 is SGHNT and CDR2 is YENEEA in the germline V gene. Trimming pared 5 bases from V and 7 bases from J, leaving 17 bases between. The CDR3 consists of 14 residues. CDR3 nucleotides: TGTGCCAGCAGCAAACAGGGTGGTGTTACTGGCTACACCTTC. Its translation is CASSKQGGVTGYTF.

This clone was detected ten times or more. The V and J genes are TRBV5-1 and TRBJ2-5, with D maybe TRBD2 (6 bases). The germline V gene has CDR1 SGHRS and CDR2 YFSETQ. With 0 bases removed from V and 4 bases from J, the gap between germline ends came to 16 bases. This CDR3 is built from 16 residues. The chain's CDR3 is CASSLEEGLGGETQYF. DNA of the CDR3: TGCGCCAGCAGCTTGGAGGAGGGGTTGGGGGGAGAGACCCAGTACTTC.

This chain's CDR3 is CASSPLVSGYTDTQYF. As DNA, the CDR3 is TGCGCCAGCAGCCCTCTTGTTAGCGGTTACACAGATACGCAGTATTTT. V gene TRBV5-1 combines with J gene TRBJ2-3, with a possible D match to TRBD2 (6 bases). The CDR3 loop spans 16 amino acids. Germline loops: CDR1 SGHRS, CDR2 YFSETQ. The V end was cut by 4 bases, the J end by 2 bases, with 17 bases between.

This clone appeared a few times. This rearrangement joins TRBV25-1 to TRBJ2-3; D gene unclear. Germline V gene data show CDR1 as MGHDK and CDR2 as SYGVNS. The V end was cut by 8 bases, the J end by 1 base, with 16 bases between. CDR3 size: 15 residues. The CDR3 coding sequence is TGTGCCAGCGGGGTGCTAGGGCAAGGCACAGATACGCAGTATTTT. Protein: CASGVLGQGTDTQYF. Variable domain in full (rest from reference TRBV25-1 and TRBJ2-3): EADIYQTPRYLVIGTGKKITLECSQTMGHDKMYWYQQDPGMELHLIHYSYGVNSTEKGDLSSESTVSRIRTEHFPLTLESARPSHTSQYLCASGVLGQGTDTQYFGPGTRLTVL.

This clone was found a few times. The chain has TRBV12-3 or TRBV12-4 and TRBJ2-3; 8 positions match TRBD2. The CDR3 loop spans 16 amino acids. The junction had 12 bases not matched to a gene; V was cut back by 10 bases and J by 0 bases. The CDR3 bases are TGTGCCACCACCCCGGTCCGGGGGGGGAGCACAGATACGCAGTATTTT. Protein sequence: CATTPVRGGSTDTQYF.

This clone was detected many times. The chain recombines TRBV19 with TRBJ2-7; D unclear. The CDR3 contains 15 residues. The V and J ends lost 5 bases and 4 bases respectively, with 18 bases between them. Germline V lookup: CDR1 LNHDA, CDR2 SQIVND (reference sequence). This CDR3 reads CASSPVGIARYEQYF. CDR3 sequence (DNA): TGTGCCAGTAGTCCGGTAGGGATCGCTCGGTACGAGCAGTACTTC. The full variable domain, rest sourced from reference TRBV19 and TRBJ2-7, is DGGITQSPKYLFRKEGQNVTLSCEQNLNHDAMYWYRQDPGQGLRLIYYSQIVNDFQKGDIAEGYSVSREKKESFPLTVTSAQKNPTAFYLCASSPVGIARYEQYFGPGTRLTVT.

In this sample, this clone turned up many times. The chain links TRBV5-4 to TRBJ2-7, with a tentative D call TRBD2 (5 bases). The CDR3 contains 15 residues. With 0 bases removed from V and 3 bases from J, the gap between germline ends came to 13 bases. Germline CDR1 and CDR2: SGHNT and YYREEE (reference sequence). CDR3 protein: CASSLGETTFYEQYF. DNA for the CDR3: TGTGCCAGCAGCTTGGGTGAGACTACCTTCTACGAGCAGTACTTC.

This clone was counted ten times or more. V gene TRBV29-1 combines with J gene TRBJ1-1; D unresolved. Germline loops: CDR1 SQVTM, CDR2 ANQGSEA. Trimming removed 3 bases from V and 9 bases from J, with 17 bases in between. The CDR3 totals 13 residues. CDR3 amino acids: CSVEGGRETKAFF. The CDR3 DNA is TGCAGCGTTGAGGGCGGGAGGGAGACTAAAGCTTTCTTT. Full variable domain (rest looked up from reference TRBV29-1 and TRBJ1-1): SAVISQKPSRDICQRGTSLTIQCQVDSQVTMMFWYRQQPGQSLTLIATANQGSEATYESGFVIDKFPISRPNLTFSTLTVSNMSPEDSSIYLCSVEGGRETKAFFGQGTRLTVV.